The following is a T cell receptor beta chain sequence with its context. The CDR3 is 16 amino acids. Trimming removed 2 bases from V and 5 bases from J, with 16 bases in between. The V gene's germline CDR1 is MNHNY and CDR2 SVGAGI (reference sequence). Profiling relied on immunoSEQ multiplex PCR, and the TCRdb table lists in-frame clones only, not all of them. The table lists over 80,000 clones, 75% to 95% of them singletons. The data derive from a study of T cell changes during pregnancy in multiple sclerosis. The receptor was isolated from a female donor in good health, enrolled as a control in a pregnancy study. The V call is TRBV6-6, the J call TRBJ1-5; D might be TRBD1 (5 bases). Sequences were derived from peripheral blood, sampled in the second trimester of pregnancy. The CDR3 here is CASSYRQGILYQPQHF. The CDR3 coding sequence is TGTGCCAGCAGTTACCGGCAGGGTATCTTGTATCAGCCCCAGCATTTT.